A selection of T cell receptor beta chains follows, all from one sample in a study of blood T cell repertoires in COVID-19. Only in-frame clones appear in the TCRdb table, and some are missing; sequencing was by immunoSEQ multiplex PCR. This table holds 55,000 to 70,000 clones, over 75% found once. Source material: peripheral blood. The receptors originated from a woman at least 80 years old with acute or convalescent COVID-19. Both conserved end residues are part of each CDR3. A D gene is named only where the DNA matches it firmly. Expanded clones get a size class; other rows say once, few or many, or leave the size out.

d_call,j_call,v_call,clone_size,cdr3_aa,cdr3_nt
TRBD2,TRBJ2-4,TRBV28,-,CASREGGLAKNIQYF,TGTGCCAGCAGGGAGGGAGGGCTAGCCAAAAACATTCAGTACTTC
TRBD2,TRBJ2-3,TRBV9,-,CASSGSSGDTDTQYF,TGTGCCAGCAGCGGTAGTAGCGGGGACACAGATACGCAGTATTTT
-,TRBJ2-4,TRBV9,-,CASSVDGTTPLQYF,TGTGCCAGCAGCGTAGATGGGACAACCCCTCTCCAGTACTTC
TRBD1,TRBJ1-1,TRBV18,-,CASSPNTNRGTEAFF,TGTGCCAGCTCACCGAATACGAACAGGGGGACTGAAGCTTTCTTT
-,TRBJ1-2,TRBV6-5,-,CASRPPVRPEGYTF,TGTGCCAGCAGACCACCCGTTCGGCCGGAGGGCTACACCTTC
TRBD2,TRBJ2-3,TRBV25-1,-,CASSDAGDLDTQYF,TGTGCCAGCAGTGACGCGGGAGATCTCGATACGCAGTATTTT
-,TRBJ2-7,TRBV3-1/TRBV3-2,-,CASSQDIGGEQYF,TGTGCCAGCAGCCAAGATATAGGGGGCGAGCAGTACTTC
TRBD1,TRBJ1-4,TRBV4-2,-,CASSQGGTGDEKLFF,TGTGCCAGCAGCCAAGGGGGAACAGGGGATGAAAAACTGTTTTTT
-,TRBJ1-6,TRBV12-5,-,CASAHSEIANSPLHF,TGTGCTAGTGCCCACAGTGAGATTGCCAATTCACCCCTCCACTTT
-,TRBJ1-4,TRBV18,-,CASSPKIQGTTTNEKLFF,TGTGCCAGCTCACCGAAAATCCAGGGGACAACAACTAATGAAAAACTGTTTTTT
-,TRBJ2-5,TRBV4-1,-,CASSQDRGTAMRTQYF,TGCGCCAGCAGCCAAGATCGGGGGACGGCCATGAGGACCCAGTACTTC
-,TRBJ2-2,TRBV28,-,CASSLLIRTANTGELFF,TGTGCCAGCAGTTTACTTATCAGGACAGCAAACACCGGGGAGCTGTTTTTT
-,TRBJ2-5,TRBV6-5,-,CASSYAGALQETQYF,TGTGCCAGCAGTTACGCGGGGGCACTCCAAGAGACCCAGTACTTC
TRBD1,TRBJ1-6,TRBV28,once,CASSSPLWTGGSSPLHF,TGTGCCAGCAGTTCTCCCCTATGGACAGGGGGAAGTTCACCCCTCCACTTT
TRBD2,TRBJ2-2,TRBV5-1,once,CASSLMTSSTGELFF,TGCGCCAGCAGCTTGATGACTAGCAGCACCGGGGAGCTGTTTTTT
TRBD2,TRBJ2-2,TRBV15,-,CATSRDFSGVGGELFF,TGTGCCACCAGCAGAGATTTTAGCGGGGTGGGCGGGGAGCTGTTTTTT